The 22 T cell receptor beta chains in this list originate from one sample, sequenced in a study of cytomegalovirus exposure and HLA in healthy donors. PCR employed 60 Vbeta and 13 Jbeta primers. Clones were sequenced by immunoSEQ multiplex PCR, and TCRdb holds only the in-frame ones, with some missing. The sample lists about 210,000 clones; roughly 80% were seen once. Material for sequencing was PBMCs. All receptors derive from a man between 25 and 39 years old in good health and CMV-seronegative.

This clone was seen only once. This chain links TRBV5-1 with TRBJ2-5, with D perhaps matching TRBD2 (6 bases). Germline CDR1 reads SGHRS; CDR2 reads YFSETQ. V was trimmed by 4 bases and J by 2 bases, leaving 12 bases between them. This CDR3 is 14 amino acids long. The CDR3 DNA is TGCGCCAGCAGCCTCGGGACTGTTCAAGAGACCCAGTACTTC. Translated, it gives CASSLGTVQETQYF.

The chain links TRBV6-5 to TRBJ1-2; D is uncertain. The CDR3 sequence is 13 residues long. V was cut by 5 bases and J by 2 bases, with 9 bases left in between. Germline V lookup: CDR1 MNHEY, CDR2 SVGAGI. The CDR3 here is CASSRGSNYGYTF. CDR3 nucleotide sequence: TGTGCCAGCAGTAGAGGCAGCAACTATGGCTACACCTTC.

CDR3 coding DNA: TGCGCCAGCAGCTCCCGAGACAGGGGGGAGCTGTTTTTT. Protein: CASSSRDRGELFF. The V gene is TRBV5-1, the J gene TRBJ2-2; perhaps TRBD1 as D (6 bases). The V gene's germline CDR1 is SGHRS and CDR2 YFSETQ. Trimming removed 3 bases from V and 8 bases from J, with 11 bases in between. The CDR3 covers 13 residues. Drawing the rest from reference TRBV5-1 and TRBJ2-2, the complete variable domain is KAGVTQTPRYLIKTRGQQVTLSCSPISGHRSVSWYQQTPGQGLQFLFEYFSETQRNKGNFPGRFSGRQFSNSRSEMNVSTLELGDSALYLCASSSRDRGELFFGEGSRLTVL.

The rearrangement uses TRBV7-9 and TRBJ2-1, with a tentative D call TRBD1 (7 bases). CDR1 and CDR2 (germline): SEHNR, FQNEAQ (reference sequence). The V end lost 6 bases, the J end lost 3 bases, and 18 bases lay between the germline ends. The CDR3 runs 16 residues. CDR3 sequence reads: CASRRNRGGGYNEQFF. CDR3 DNA: TGTGCCAGCAGGAGAAACAGGGGAGGTGGCTACAATGAGCAGTTCTTC.

The chain uses TRBV2 and TRBJ2-3; TRBD1 matches 7 bases. Trimming removed 6 bases from V and 4 bases from J; junction bases left unmatched: 19. Germline loops: CDR1 SNHLY, CDR2 FYNNEI. This CDR3 is 18 amino acids long. The CDR3 DNA is TGTGCCAGCAGGAAGATCGTCGGGCAGGGGGTTCTTTCAGATACGCAGTATTTT. Its protein is CASRKIVGQGVLSDTQYF.

The chain couples TRBV6-5 to TRBJ2-7, with 8 bases identical to TRBD1. Losses at the gene ends were 5 bases for V and 3 bases for J; bases not matched to a gene: 3. Per the germline V gene, CDR1 is MNHEY and CDR2 is SVGAGI. The CDR3 runs to 13 residues. The CDR3 nucleotides read TGTGCCAGCAGTACAGGGACAGGCTACGAGCAGTACTTC. Translated, it gives CASSTGTGYEQYF.

V and J are TRBV5-1 and TRBJ2-3, with 8 bases identical to TRBD2. Germline trimming cut 0 bases from V and 3 bases from J; bases unmatched to any gene: 3. The germline V gene encodes CDR1 SGHRS and CDR2 YFSETQ. This CDR3 comprises 15 residues. The CDR3: CASSLVRGGTDTQYF. As DNA, the CDR3 is TGCGCCAGCAGCTTGGTACGGGGGGGGACAGATACGCAGTATTTT.

In its sample, this clone was seen once. V is TRBV5-6 and J is TRBJ2-7; TRBD2 aligns across 7 bases. V shed 0 bases and J 2 bases; nucleotides not matched to a gene: 2. The CDR3 spans 14 residues. Germline CDR1 reads SGHDT; CDR2 reads YYEEEE. The CDR3: CASSLGSGAYEQYF. In nucleotides, the CDR3 is TGTGCCAGCAGCTTGGGCAGCGGGGCCTACGAGCAGTACTTC.

This chain links TRBV9 with TRBJ2-3, with 8 bases identical to TRBD2. This CDR3 is built from 14 residues. J lost 2 bases, V lost 3 bases, and 2 bases had no gene match. Germline assignment: CDR1 SGDLS and CDR2 YYNGEE. This chain's CDR3 is CASSGSGDTDTQYF. The CDR3 region has the DNA TGTGCCAGCAGCGGTAGCGGGGACACAGATACGCAGTATTTT.

The chain combines TRBV7-3 with TRBJ1-1; D gene unclear. CDR3 length equals 13 residues. The V end lost 1 base, the J end lost 5 bases, and 8 bases lay between the germline ends. In germline, CDR1 is SGHTA, CDR2 FQGTGA. For the CDR3, the DNA is TGTGCCAGCAGCTTAAATGCGGGGACTGAAGCTTTCTTT. Protein product: CASSLNAGTEAFF.

The chain employs TRBV5-1 and TRBJ2-7; TRBD1 matches 7 bases. Per the germline V gene, CDR1 is SGHRS and CDR2 is YFSETQ. The CDR3 sequence is 18 residues long. J gave up 2 bases and V 2 bases, and 16 bases lay outside the gene matches. Here the CDR3 DNA reads TGCGCCAGCAGCTTTTGGGGCCCCAGGACAGGTGTACCCTACGAGCAGTACTTC. It specifies CASSFWGPRTGVPYEQYF. The full variable domain, in which reference TRBV5-1 and TRBJ2-7 provide the parts outside the CDR3, is KAGVTQTPRYLIKTRGQQVTLSCSPISGHRSVSWYQQTPGQGLQFLFEYFSETQRNKGNFPGRFSGRQFSNSRSEMNVSTLELGDSALYLCASSFWGPRTGVPYEQYFGPGTRLTVT.

This clone has a single count. This chain joins TRBV6-1 and TRBJ2-4, with D maybe TRBD1 (7 bases). This CDR3 has 11 residues. Germline V CDR1 and CDR2: MNHNS, SASEGT. The V gene lost 7 bases and the J gene lost 9 bases, with 10 bases spanning the gap. The CDR3 here is CASTQGGIQYF. CDR3 nucleotide sequence: TGTGCCAGCACCCAGGGGGGCATTCAGTACTTC.

The rearrangement uses TRBV5-1 and TRBJ1-4, with TRBD1 as a possible D gene (5 bases). V was cut by 4 bases and J by 4 bases, with 17 bases left in between. The CDR3 extends over 16 amino acids. Germline V lookup: CDR1 SGHRS, CDR2 YFSETQ. The CDR3, as DNA: TGCGCCAGCAGCAATCATGTCGACAGCTATAATGAAAAACTGTTTTTT. Protein product: CASSNHVDSYNEKLFF.

The chain joins TRBV7-9 to TRBJ1-1, with D unresolved. CDR3 length: 13 amino acids. CDR1 is SEHNR, CDR2 FQNEAQ, per germline (reference sequence). The V and J ends lost 7 bases and 1 base respectively, with 10 bases between them. The CDR3 spells CASNPTANTEAFF. The CDR3 DNA is TGTGCCAGCAACCCTACAGCGAACACTGAAGCTTTCTTT.

The chain uses TRBV7-9 and TRBJ2-5; no clear D. V dropped 5 bases and J dropped 3 bases, with 13 bases sitting between them. Germline V gives CDR1 SEHNR, CDR2 FQNEAQ (reference sequence). The CDR3 consists of 14 residues. The CDR3 region is CASSEPRTEETQYF. The CDR3 region has the DNA TGTGCCAGCAGCGAGCCCCGAACCGAAGAGACCCAGTACTTC.

V and J are TRBV6-1 and TRBJ2-1; possible D gene TRBD2, 6 bases. The V gene's germline CDR1 is MNHNS and CDR2 SASEGT. CDR3 length: 15 residues. V lost 6 bases to trimming and J lost 6 bases, with 18 bases between them. Here the CDR3 reads CASSQIRGRGNEQFF. CDR3 bases: TGTGCCAGCAGCCAAATACGAGGGCGGGGCAATGAGCAGTTCTTC.

The chain links TRBV19 to TRBJ1-5; TRBD1 agrees at 7 bases. In germline, CDR1 is LNHDA, CDR2 SQIVND (reference sequence). The CDR3 has 16 amino acids. V lost 6 bases, J lost 6 bases, and 14 bases stayed unmatched. DNA for the CDR3: TGTGCCAGTAGCCAACACAGGGGAATTGGAGGTCAGCCCCAGCATTTT. It translates to CASSQHRGIGGQPQHF.

The chain couples TRBV7-8 to TRBJ2-5; 7 bases are a match to TRBD1. This CDR3 is 14 amino acids long. The trim removed 3 bases at V and 0 bases at J, leaving 1 base unmatched. In germline, CDR1 is SGHVS, CDR2 FQNEAQ. CDR3 sequence: CASSLGQNQETQYF. The CDR3 bases are TGTGCCAGCAGCTTGGGACAGAACCAAGAGACCCAGTACTTC.

The chain joins TRBV11-2 to TRBJ2-7, with D maybe TRBD1 (5 bases). CDR3 length: 14 residues. Germline CDR1 is SGHAT and CDR2 is FQNNGV. V was shortened by 3 bases and J by 0 bases, with 9 bases between the two germline ends. The CDR3 bases are TGTGCCAGCAGCTTTAACCAGGGCTCCTACGAGCAGTACTTC. Translation: CASSFNQGSYEQYF.

The rearrangement links TRBV7-3 to TRBJ2-3; the match to TRBD2 covers 10 bases. CDR1 is SGHTA, CDR2 FQGTGA, per germline. The CDR3 totals 17 residues. V shed 5 bases and J 4 bases; nucleotides not matched to a gene: 12. DNA for the CDR3: TGTGCCAGCAGCCCAAGCCCGGGACTAGCGACCTCAGATACGCAGTATTTT. Amino acid sequence: CASSPSPGLATSDTQYF.

The CDR3: CASSIAFGQRSTEAFF. The CDR3, as DNA: TGTGCCAGCAGTATCGCCTTTGGACAGAGGAGCACTGAAGCTTTCTTT. The rearrangement joins TRBV28 to TRBJ1-1, with D perhaps TRBD1 (6 bases). V was clipped by 5 bases and J by 4 bases, with 20 bases between them. The germline CDR1 and CDR2 sequences are MDHEN and SYDVKM. CDR3 size: 16 residues.

Remarks on this clone: Sequence at one end of the junction differs from germline and may be a read error. The chain is built from TRBV2 and TRBJ2-2; perhaps TRBD2 as D (5 bases). The V gene's germline CDR1 is SNHLY and CDR2 FYNNEI. The CDR3 runs 16 residues. As DNA, the CDR3 is TGTGCCAGCACGGATAGGATTTCCGCGAACACCGGGGAGCTATTTTTT. It yields the protein CASTDRISANTGELFF.